This record looks at one TCR beta chain sequence and its context. CDR3 length: 14 amino acids. The ends lost 4 bases at V and 6 bases at J; junction bases unmatched: 9. The V gene's germline CDR1 is SGHRS and CDR2 YFSETQ. The sample belongs to a study of blood T cell dynamics during melanoma immunotherapy. Time point: week 3, after first cycle of checkpoint inhibitor. Sampling occurred pretreatment (T0) and at week 3 (W3), after cycle one of checkpoint blockade. Disease control meant complete response, partial response or stable disease at 12 weeks. Prior systemic cancer therapy, immunosuppressant use and other active malignancies excluded patients. Each bulk PBMC sample had around 380 ng DNA loaded. TCRdb's copy holds only in-frame clones and misses some; the assay was immunoSEQ multiplex PCR. The sample has some 11,000 clones, about four fifths seen once.

The TCR sequence derives from a human donor with melanoma. This chain joins TRBV5-1 and TRBJ2-7; 8 nucleotides line up with TRBD1. The sequencing used blood, collected from a patient treated with checkpoint blockade. The CDR3 here is CASSPEGRGREQYF. In DNA form, the CDR3 reads TGCGCCAGCAGCCCGGAGGGCAGGGGGCGCGAGCAGTACTTC. Together with reference TRBV5-1 and TRBJ2-7, the CDR3 gives the full variable domain: KAGVTQTPRYLIKTRGQQVTLSCSPISGHRSVSWYQQTPGQGLQFLFEYFSETQRNKGNFPGRFSGRQFSNSRSEMNVSTLELGDSALYLCASSPEGRGREQYFGPGTRLTVT.